The 18 T cell receptor beta chains given below trace back to one sample, sequenced in a study of shared clonotypes between healthy human individuals. TCRdb's copy holds only in-frame clones and misses some; the assay was immunoSEQ multiplex PCR. The profile shows some 2,500,000 clones, 80% to 95% of them singletons. The sequenced material came from naive CD4+ T cells from PBMCs. The subset was: CD45RA+ positively selected. The source is a man aged 18 to 29 in good health. Some clones in this sample may be carry-over from other donors' samples.

A word on this clone: Distinct nucleotide sequences in the sample also encode this CDR3. V usage is TRBV5-1 and J usage is TRBJ2-7; 7 bases map to TRBD1. Germline loops: CDR1 SGHRS, CDR2 YFSETQ. V lost 0 bases and J lost 2; bases outside the gene matches: 2. This CDR3 contains 14 residues. The CDR3 nucleotides read TGCGCCAGCAGCTTGGCAGGGGGTCCCTACGAGCAGTACTTC. This codes for CASSLAGGPYEQYF.

The V call is TRBV6-5, the J call TRBJ2-7, with D unclear. This CDR3 region has 14 residues. Trimming pared 6 bases from V and 0 bases from J, leaving 12 bases between. Germline lookup yields CDR1 MNHEY and CDR2 SVGAGI. DNA of the CDR3: TGTGCCAGCAGACGATACCGGAGCTCCTACGAGCAGTACTTC. Protein: CASRRYRSSYEQYF.

This clone has only one observation. The chain is built from TRBV7-9 and TRBJ2-5, with TRBD2 matching over 13 bases. There are 16 residues in the CDR3. The V gene end was trimmed by 5 bases and the J gene end by 2 bases; junction bases not matched to a gene: 5. Germline loops: CDR1 SEHNR, CDR2 FQNEAQ (reference sequence). The CDR3 region is CASSPGLAGVQETQYF. In nucleotides, the CDR3 is TGTGCCAGCAGCCCAGGACTAGCGGGAGTTCAAGAGACCCAGTACTTC.

CDR3 coding DNA: TGCGCCAGCAGCTTGGCCCGGGGAGTCGGCCCCTACGAGCAGTACTTC. Its protein is CASSLARGVGPYEQYF. V usage is TRBV5-1 and J usage is TRBJ2-7, with D perhaps TRBD2 (5 bases). The CDR3 runs 16 residues. The germline V and J ends were trimmed by 0 bases and 2 bases, with 15 bases remaining between them. Per the germline V gene, CDR1 is SGHRS and CDR2 is YFSETQ.

This clone was counted only a few times. This sample includes further DNA sequences coding for the same CDR3. V gene TRBV6-5 combines with J gene TRBJ2-7; D assignment may be TRBD1 or TRBD2 (5 bases each). The V end was cut by 2 bases, the J end by 6 bases, with 5 bases between. This CDR3 region has 11 residues. In germline, CDR1 is MNHEY, CDR2 SVGAGI. The CDR3 nucleotides read TGTGCCAGCAGTTACGGGGGCGAGCAGTACTTC. Amino acid sequence: CASSYGGEQYF.

The chain combines TRBV4-1 with TRBJ2-3; TRBD2 agrees at 8 bases. The length of the CDR3 is 17 residues. The germline V gene has CDR1 MGHRA and CDR2 YSYEKL. With V trimmed by 4 bases and J by 1 base, 10 bases remained unmatched. In DNA form, the CDR3 reads TGCGCCAGCAGCCCCTCCGGGACTAGGGTCGGCACAGATACGCAGTATTTT. Translation: CASSPSGTRVGTDTQYF.

This clone was counted once. The CDR3 bases are TGTGCCAGCAGTTACGTGGGGGGAGGGAACACTGAAGCTTTCTTT. The encoded protein is CASSYVGGGNTEAFF. The chain recombines TRBV6-5 with TRBJ1-1; D is possibly TRBD1 (5 bases). In germline, CDR1 is MNHEY, CDR2 SVGAGI. The CDR3 contains 15 residues. V was pared by 2 bases and J by 1 base, with 11 bases between.

CDR3 residues: CASTRTGLDGYTF. The CDR3 coding sequence is TGTGCCAGCACCAGGACAGGGTTGGATGGCTACACCTTC. The chain uses TRBV11-2 and TRBJ1-2, with 8 nucleotides matching TRBD1. Germline V gene sequence: CDR1 SGHAT, CDR2 FQNNGV. The CDR3 runs 13 residues. V was clipped by 7 bases and J by 6 bases; unmatched bases: 7.

This clone came up once. The J gene is TRBJ1-2, the V gene TRBV5-6; D ambiguous. V was cut by 2 bases and J by 7 bases, with 12 bases left in between. The CDR3 is 13 amino acids. Looked up from germline, CDR1 is SGHDT and CDR2 is YYEEEE. The CDR3 DNA follows: TGTGCCAGCAGCTTTCTCGGGGTCAGTGGCTACACCTTC. This sequence encodes CASSFLGVSGYTF.

The gene calls are TRBV7-9 and TRBJ2-5; 10 bases match TRBD1. With the DNA end fitting TRBJ2-7 better, the J assignment may be wrong. The CDR3 is made up of 15 amino acids. The germline V gene has CDR1 SEHNR and CDR2 FQNEAQ (reference sequence). For the CDR3, the DNA is TGTGCCAGCAGCACCTCCGGGACAGGGGCCTACGAGCAGTACTTC. This gives the protein CASSTSGTGAYEQYF.

CDR3 sequence (DNA): TGTGCCAGCAGCTTAGGGGTACAGGTTTACACTGAAGCTTTCTTT. Translated, it gives CASSLGVQVYTEAFF. This chain uses TRBV7-6 with TRBJ1-1, with a possible D match to TRBD1 (5 bases). The CDR3 runs to 15 residues. The germline V gene has CDR1 SGHVS and CDR2 FNYEAQ. The ends were cut back, 1 base at V and 3 bases at J, with 12 bases in the middle.

The rearrangement links TRBV5-6 to TRBJ2-5, with D perhaps TRBD1 (6 bases). CDR1 and CDR2 from the germline V gene are SGHDT and YYEEEE. There are 16 residues in the CDR3. V lost 2 bases to trimming and J lost 1 base, with 15 bases between them. The CDR3 is CASSFLGNRVQETQYF. In DNA, the CDR3 is TGTGCCAGCAGCTTCTTGGGAAACAGGGTCCAAGAGACCCAGTACTTC.

The gene calls are TRBV6-6 and TRBJ1-3, with a possible D match to TRBD1 (5 bases). CDR3 length: 16 amino acids. The V gene lost 0 bases and the J gene lost 2 bases, with 11 bases spanning the gap. CDR1 and CDR2 (germline): MNHNY, SVGAGI (reference sequence). CDR3 region: CASSYSPRDPGNTIYF. In DNA form, the CDR3 reads TGTGCCAGCAGTTACTCTCCCAGGGATCCTGGAAACACCATATATTTT.

This clone was observed once. Here the CDR3 DNA reads TGTGCCAGCAGTCAAACTTGGCAGGGCGGCTATGGCTACACCTTC. Protein sequence: CASSQTWQGGYGYTF. This chain uses TRBV6-5 with TRBJ1-2; tentatively, D is TRBD1 (5 bases). The CDR3 covers 15 residues. Between the trimmed V and J ends, which lost 5 bases and 4 bases, there was a span of 17 bases. CDR1 is MNHEY and CDR2 is SVGAGI in the germline V gene.

The CDR3 sequence is CASSFLGGGYGYTF. CDR3 coding DNA: TGTGCCAGCAGTTTTCTCGGGGGTGGGTATGGCTACACCTTC. The J gene is TRBJ1-2, the V gene TRBV6-1; D is perhaps TRBD1 (5 bases). Germline V gene lookup returns CDR1 MNHNS and CDR2 SASEGT. The CDR3 runs to 14 residues. V lost 5 bases, J lost 5 bases, and 15 bases lay in between.

This chain joins TRBV5-1 and TRBJ2-5, with D possibly TRBD1 on 6 matching bases. The CDR3 totals 15 residues. Germline-derived CDR1 and CDR2 are SGHRS and YFSETQ. The V gene lost 1 base and the J gene lost 1 base, with 11 bases spanning the gap. The CDR3 DNA sequence: TGCGCCAGCAGCTTGACTGTAGGGGGCCAAGAGACCCAGTACTTC. It codes for CASSLTVGGQETQYF.

A few counts support this clone. V usage is TRBV2 and J usage is TRBJ1-1; D gene uncertain. The CDR3 contains 14 residues. Trimming cost V 2 bases and J 0 bases, with 7 bases left between them. Germline CDR1 and CDR2: SNHLY and FYNNEI. The CDR3 DNA reads TGTGCCAGCAGTGAACAGCCGATGAACACTGAAGCTTTCTTT. This codes for CASSEQPMNTEAFF.

In its sample, this clone was seen a few times. The CDR3 spells CASRTGMNQPQHF. CDR3 coding DNA: TGTGCCAGCAGGACAGGGATGAATCAGCCCCAGCATTTT. V is TRBV6-5 and J is TRBJ1-5; 7 positions match TRBD1. The V gene's germline CDR1 is MNHEY and CDR2 SVGAGI. Trimming at V came to 6 bases and at J to 4 bases, leaving 3 bases not matched to a gene. The CDR3 totals 13 residues.